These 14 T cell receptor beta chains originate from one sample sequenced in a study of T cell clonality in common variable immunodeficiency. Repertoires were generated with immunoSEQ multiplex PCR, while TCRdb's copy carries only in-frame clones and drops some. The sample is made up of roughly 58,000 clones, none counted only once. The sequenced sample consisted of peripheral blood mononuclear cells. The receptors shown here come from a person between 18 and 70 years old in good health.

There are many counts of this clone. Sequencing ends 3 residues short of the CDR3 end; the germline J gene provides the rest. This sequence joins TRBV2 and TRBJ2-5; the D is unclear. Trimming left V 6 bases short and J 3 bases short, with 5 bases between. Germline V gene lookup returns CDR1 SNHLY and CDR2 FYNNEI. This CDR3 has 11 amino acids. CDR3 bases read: TGTGCCAGCAGCTATGAAGAGACC. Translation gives CASSYEET. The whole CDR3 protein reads CASSYEETQYF.

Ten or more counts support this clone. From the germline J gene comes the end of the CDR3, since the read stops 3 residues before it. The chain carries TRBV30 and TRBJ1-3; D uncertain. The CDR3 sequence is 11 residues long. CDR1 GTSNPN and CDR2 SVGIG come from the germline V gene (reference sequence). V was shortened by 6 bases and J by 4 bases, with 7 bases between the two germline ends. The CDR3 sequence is CACRIGNTIYF. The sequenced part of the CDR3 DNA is TGTGCCTGTCGTATCGGAAACACC.

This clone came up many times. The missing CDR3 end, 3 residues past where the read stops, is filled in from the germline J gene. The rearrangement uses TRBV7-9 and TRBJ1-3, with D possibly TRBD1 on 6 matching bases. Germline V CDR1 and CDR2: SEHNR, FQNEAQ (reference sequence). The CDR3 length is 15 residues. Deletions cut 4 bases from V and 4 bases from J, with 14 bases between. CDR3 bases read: TGTGCCAGCAGCTCCCCGAAGGGGGACGGAAACACC. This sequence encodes CASSSPKGDGNT. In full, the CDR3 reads CASSSPKGDGNTIYF. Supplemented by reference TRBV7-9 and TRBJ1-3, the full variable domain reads DTGVSQNPRHKITKRGQNVTFRCDPISEHNRLYWYRQTLGQGPEFLTYFQNEAQLEKSRLLSDRFSAERPKGSFSTLEIQRTEQGDSAMYLCASSSPKGDGNTIYFGEGSWLTVV.

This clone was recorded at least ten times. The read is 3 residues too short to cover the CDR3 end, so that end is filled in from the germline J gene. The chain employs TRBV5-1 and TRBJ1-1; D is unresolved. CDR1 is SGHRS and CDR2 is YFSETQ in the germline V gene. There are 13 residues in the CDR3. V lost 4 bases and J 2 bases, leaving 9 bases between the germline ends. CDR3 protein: CASSDQVNTEAFF. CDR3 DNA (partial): TGCGCCAGCAGCGACCAGGTCAACACTGAA.

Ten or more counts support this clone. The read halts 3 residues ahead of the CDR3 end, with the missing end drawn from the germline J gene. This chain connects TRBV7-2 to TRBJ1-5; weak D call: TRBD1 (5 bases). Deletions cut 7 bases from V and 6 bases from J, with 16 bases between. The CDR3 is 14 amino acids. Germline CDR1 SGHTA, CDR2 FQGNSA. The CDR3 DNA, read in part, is TGTGCCAGCAAGGGGTCCGTCGAGAGTCAGCCC. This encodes CASKGSVESQP. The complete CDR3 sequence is CASKGSVESQPQHF.

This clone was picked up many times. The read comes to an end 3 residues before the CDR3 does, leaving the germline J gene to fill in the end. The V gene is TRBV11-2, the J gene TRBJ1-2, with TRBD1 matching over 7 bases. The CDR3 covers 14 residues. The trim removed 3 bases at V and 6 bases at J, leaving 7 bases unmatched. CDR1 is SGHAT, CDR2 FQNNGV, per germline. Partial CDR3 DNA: TGTGCCAGCAGCTTTCACGGGACAGAGGATGGC. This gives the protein CASSFHGTEDG. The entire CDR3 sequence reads CASSFHGTEDGYTF.

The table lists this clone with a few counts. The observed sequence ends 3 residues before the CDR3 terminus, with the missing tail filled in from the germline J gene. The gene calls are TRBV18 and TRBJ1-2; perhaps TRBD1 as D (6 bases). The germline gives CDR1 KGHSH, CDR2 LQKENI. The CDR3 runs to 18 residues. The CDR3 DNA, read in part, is TGTGCCAGCTCACCTAGGGAAGGGGGATCGAGCCCCTACAATGAG. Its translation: CASSPREGGSSPYNE. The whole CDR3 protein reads CASSPREGGSSPYNEYTF.

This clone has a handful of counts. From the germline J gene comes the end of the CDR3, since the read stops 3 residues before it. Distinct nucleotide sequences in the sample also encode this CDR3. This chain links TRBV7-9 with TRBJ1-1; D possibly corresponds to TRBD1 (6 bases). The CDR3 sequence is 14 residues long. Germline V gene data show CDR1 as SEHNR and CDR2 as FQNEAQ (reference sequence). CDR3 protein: CASMDSLGLETAFF. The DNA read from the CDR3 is TGTGCCAGCATGGACAGTTTGGGCCTGGAGACC. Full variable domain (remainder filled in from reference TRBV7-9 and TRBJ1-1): DTGVSQNPRHKITKRGQNVTFRCDPISEHNRLYWYRQTLGQGPEFLTYFQNEAQLEKSRLLSDRFSAERPKGSFSTLEIQRTEQGDSAMYLCASMDSLGLETAFFGQGTRLTVV.

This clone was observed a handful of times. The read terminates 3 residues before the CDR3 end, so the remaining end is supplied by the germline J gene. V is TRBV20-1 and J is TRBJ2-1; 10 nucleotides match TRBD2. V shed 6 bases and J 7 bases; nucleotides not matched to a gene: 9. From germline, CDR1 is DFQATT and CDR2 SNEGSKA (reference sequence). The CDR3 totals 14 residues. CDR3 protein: CSARSGRAENEQFF. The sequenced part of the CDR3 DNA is TGCAGTGCCAGGAGCGGGAGGGCCGAAAATGAG.

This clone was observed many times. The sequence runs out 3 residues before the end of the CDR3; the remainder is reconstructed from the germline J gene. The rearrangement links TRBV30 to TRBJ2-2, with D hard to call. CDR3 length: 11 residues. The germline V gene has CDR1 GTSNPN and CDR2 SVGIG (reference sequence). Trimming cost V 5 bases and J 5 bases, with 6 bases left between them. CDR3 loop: CAWANTGELFF. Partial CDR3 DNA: TGTGCCTGGGCTAATACCGGGGAG. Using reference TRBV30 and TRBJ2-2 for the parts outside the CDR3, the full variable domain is SQTIHQWPATLVQPVGSPLSLECTVEGTSNPNLYWYRQAAGRGLQLLFYSVGIGQISSEVPQNLSASRPQDRQFILSSKKLLLSDSGFYLCAWANTGELFFGEGSRLTVL.

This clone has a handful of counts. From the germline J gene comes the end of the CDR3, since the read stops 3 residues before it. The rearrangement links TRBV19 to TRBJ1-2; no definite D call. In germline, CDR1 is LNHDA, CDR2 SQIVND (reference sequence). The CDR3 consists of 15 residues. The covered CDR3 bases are TGTGCCAGTAGCCCCTTGAGTAGCTCCTACAATGAC. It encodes CASSPLSSSYND. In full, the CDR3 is CASSPLSSSYNDYTF.

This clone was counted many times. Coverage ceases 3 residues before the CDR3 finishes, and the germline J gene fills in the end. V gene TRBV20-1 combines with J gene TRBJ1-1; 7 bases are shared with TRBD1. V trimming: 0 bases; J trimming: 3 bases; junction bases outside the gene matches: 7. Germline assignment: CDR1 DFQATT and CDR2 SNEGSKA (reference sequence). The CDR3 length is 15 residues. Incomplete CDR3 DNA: TGCAGTGCTAGAGAAAGGGGGCTTCGGTACACTGAA. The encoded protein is CSARERGLRYTE. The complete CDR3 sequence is CSARERGLRYTEAFF.

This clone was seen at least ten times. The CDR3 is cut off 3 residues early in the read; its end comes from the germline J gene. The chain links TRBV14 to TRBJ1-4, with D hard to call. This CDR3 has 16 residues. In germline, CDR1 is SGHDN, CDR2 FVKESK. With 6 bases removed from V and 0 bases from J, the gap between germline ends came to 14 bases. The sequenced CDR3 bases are TGTGCCAGCAGTGAACTTACCACCGCAACTAATGAAAAA. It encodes CASSELTTATNEK. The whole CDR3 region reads CASSELTTATNEKLFF.

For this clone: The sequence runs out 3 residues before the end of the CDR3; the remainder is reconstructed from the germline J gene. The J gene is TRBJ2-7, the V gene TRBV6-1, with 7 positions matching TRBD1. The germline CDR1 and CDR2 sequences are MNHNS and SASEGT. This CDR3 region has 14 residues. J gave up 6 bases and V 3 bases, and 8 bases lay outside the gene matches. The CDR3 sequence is CASSEGQRRSEQYF. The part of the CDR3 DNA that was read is TGTGCCAGCAGTGAGGGACAGAGGCGGTCCGAG.